This paragraph covers one T cell receptor beta chain sequence. The germline gives CDR1 SGHAT, CDR2 FQNNGV. Trimming removed 0 bases from V and 4 bases from J, with 12 bases in between. This CDR3 is built from 15 residues. Libraries were prepared by immunoSEQ multiplex PCR; TCRdb keeps only in-frame clonotypes and omits some of them. Seen here are about 250,000 clones, around four fifths observed once, and the top ten hold roughly 5.8%. The entry originates in a study of blood T cell repertoires in COVID-19. Study-wide context: Acute and convalescent COVID-19 specimens originated in the United States, Italy and Spain.

The specimen sequenced was peripheral blood. The clonotype comes from a man older than 75 with acute or convalescent COVID-19. The chain couples TRBV11-2 to TRBJ2-5, with D possibly being TRBD1 (6 bases). The CDR3 DNA reads as TGTGCCAGCAGCTTAGAGGGGGCGAGAGGAGAGACCCAGTACTTC. This translates into CASSLEGARGETQYF.